These T cell receptor beta chains were read from a single sample in a study of memory CD4+ T cells and cytomegalovirus serostatus. The method was immunoSEQ multiplex PCR; TCRdb's version includes in-frame clones alone and lacks a portion of them. The sample records some 95,000 clones, 80% being singletons. Input material: memory CD4+ T cells from blood. The receptors here all came from an adult in good health and CMV-seropositive. CDR3s include the opening cysteine and the closing phenylalanine or tryptophan. The D gene is left open where the match is weak. Only part of the rows carry a size: once, few, many, or a class if the clone is expanded.

d_call	v_call	clone_size	j_call	cdr3_length	cdr3_aa	cdr3_nt
.	TRBV10-3	once	TRBJ2-2	15	CAISEGSGLTGELFF	TGTGCCATCAGTGAAGGGTCCGGACTGACCGGGGAGCTGTTTTTT
TRBD2	TRBV19	.	TRBJ2-1	14	CASSMTGEGQWQFF	TGTGCCAGTAGTATGACGGGGGAGGGCCAATGGCAGTTCTTC
TRBD1	TRBV28	.	TRBJ1-5	13	CAGMTGVDQPQHF	TGTGCCGGAATGACAGGGGTCGATCAGCCCCAGCATTTT
TRBD1	TRBV18	.	TRBJ2-1	15	CASSPRTGEENEQFF	TGTGCCAGCTCACCAAGGACAGGGGAGGAGAATGAGCAGTTCTTC
.	TRBV27	few	TRBJ1-5	15	CASSPKGGLNQPQHF	TGTGCCAGCAGTCCTAAGGGGGGACTCAATCAGCCCCAGCATTTT
TRBD2	TRBV7-2	.	TRBJ2-1	15	CASSLGGGAYNEQFF	TGTGCCAGCAGCTTAGGGGGAGGGGCCTACAATGAGCAGTTCTTC
.	TRBV29-1	.	TRBJ2-1	12	CSAGDLWNEQFF	TGCAGCGCTGGGGATCTTTGGAATGAGCAGTTCTTC
.	TRBV27	.	TRBJ1-5	13	CASSLDRNQPQHF	TGTGCCAGCAGTTTAGACAGGAATCAGCCCCAGCATTTT
TRBD1	TRBV7-7	.	TRBJ1-4	15	CASSRGPGTGEKLFF	TGTGCTAGCAGCCGAGGTCCCGGGACAGGGGAAAAACTGTTTTTT
TRBD1	TRBV6-1	once	TRBJ1-5	15	CASSDIQGGNQPQHF	TGTGCCAGCAGTGATATACAGGGGGGAAATCAGCCCCAGCATTTT
.	TRBV5-5	.	TRBJ2-5	20	CASSVGPLARLIRYQETQYF	TGTGCCAGCAGCGTAGGCCCCCTAGCGCGTTTGATTCGGTACCAAGAGACCCAGTACTTC
.	TRBV6-1	.	TRBJ1-1	14	CASSDKRMNTEAFF	TGTGCCAGCAGCGATAAACGGATGAACACTGAAGCTTTCTTT
.	TRBV19	.	TRBJ2-1	14	CASLDRYSYNEQFF	TGTGCCAGTCTCGACCGATACTCCTACAATGAGCAGTTCTTC
.	TRBV11-2	.	TRBJ2-1	14	CASSIIRARNEQFF	TGTGCCAGCAGCATCATACGAGCAAGGAATGAGCAGTTCTTC
.	TRBV6-5	once	TRBJ1-5	13	CASSSRGNQPQHF	TGTGCCAGCAGTTCGAGGGGCAATCAGCCCCAGCATTTT
TRBD1	TRBV28	few	TRBJ1-2	15	CASSFMTGGMYGYTF	TGTGCCAGCAGTTTTATGACAGGGGGGATGTATGGCTACACCTTC
.	TRBV10-2	.	TRBJ2-2	15	CASRSGTTNTGELFF	TGCGCCAGCAGATCCGGGACAACGAACACCGGGGAGCTGTTTTTT
.	TRBV7-2	.	TRBJ2-5	12	CASSLPPMTQYF	TGTGCCAGCAGCTTGCCCCCCATGACCCAGTACTTC
.	TRBV18	.	TRBJ1-5	13	CASSLGTAQPQHF	TGTGCCAGCTCACTGGGGACGGCTCAGCCCCAGCATTTT
.	TRBV7-8	.	TRBJ2-7	15	CASSSRRAFSYEQYF	TGTGCCAGCAGCTCCCGGAGAGCGTTCTCCTACGAGCAGTACTTC
.	TRBV30	.	TRBJ1-4	12	CAWGRMSEKLFF	TGTGCCTGGGGCAGGATGTCTGAAAAACTGTTTTTT
TRBD2	TRBV4-1	.	TRBJ2-1	15	CASSQEGPSGIEQFF	TGCGCCAGCAGCCAAGAAGGGCCTAGCGGGATCGAGCAGTTCTTC
.	TRBV5-4	.	TRBJ2-3	12	CASSLETDTQYF	TGTGCCAGCAGCTTGGAAACAGATACGCAGTATTTT
TRBD1	TRBV30	once	TRBJ2-3	16	CAWGGTGNPSTDTQYF	TGTGCCTGGGGGGGGACAGGAAACCCTAGCACAGATACGCAGTATTTT
TRBD1	TRBV5-1	.	TRBJ1-1	15	CASSAGQAKNTEAFF	TGCGCCAGCAGCGCCGGACAGGCTAAGAACACTGAAGCTTTCTTT
.	TRBV19	.	TRBJ2-3	15	CASSPGPRGTDTQYF	TGTGCCAGTAGTCCGGGACCACGAGGTACAGATACGCAGTATTTT
TRBD1	TRBV28	.	TRBJ1-2	13	CASSPDRAYGYTF	TGTGCCAGCAGTCCGGACAGGGCGTACGGCTACACCTTC
.	TRBV5-1	few	TRBJ2-1	16	CASSLSAGSSYNEQFF	TGCGCCAGCAGCTTGTCGGCGGGATCCTCCTACAATGAGCAGTTCTTC
.	TRBV14	.	TRBJ2-1	18	CASSRTVDGRAYYNEQFF	TGTGCCAGCAGCCGGACTGTAGATGGGCGGGCATACTACAATGAGCAGTTCTTC
TRBD2	TRBV27	.	TRBJ2-5	18	CASSLEDPRGAGPQTQYF	TGTGCCAGCAGTTTAGAGGACCCGCGGGGGGCCGGGCCGCAGACCCAGTACTTC
TRBD2	TRBV19	few	TRBJ2-1	16	CASSIRAGGGYNEQFF	TGTGCCAGTAGTATCCGGGCAGGCGGGGGATACAATGAGCAGTTCTTC
TRBD2	TRBV5-6	.	TRBJ2-2	14	CASSFIAGAGELFF	TGTGCCAGCAGCTTCATAGCGGGGGCCGGGGAGCTGTTTTTT
TRBD2	TRBV2	.	TRBJ2-7	12	CASSVGGIEQYF	TGTGCCAGCAGTGTGGGAGGGATCGAGCAGTACTTC
.	TRBV11-3	.	TRBJ2-1	13	CASSQGRYNEQFF	TGTGCCAGCAGCCAGGGGAGGTACAATGAGCAGTTCTTC